A single sample is the source of the 15 T cell receptor beta chains below, sequenced in a study of OX40 agonist ivuxolimab in advanced cancers. Only in-frame clones appear in the TCRdb table, and some are missing; sequencing was by immunoSEQ multiplex PCR. This sample has roughly 66,000 clones, with about 90% found just once. This material consisted of CD4+ or CD8+ T cells sorted from blood, taken in a trial of the OX40 agonist ivuxolimab. The receptor set was obtained from an adult with an advanced solid tumor such as melanoma, head and neck, liver or kidney cancer.

This chain joins TRBV20-1 and TRBJ2-7, with D perhaps TRBD1 (5 bases). The ends were cut back, 6 bases at V and 11 bases at J, with 17 bases in the middle. CDR1 is DFQATT, CDR2 SNEGSKA, per germline (reference sequence). The CDR3 has 11 residues. As DNA, the CDR3 is TGCAGTGCCCCTGGGTTTGGACACGAGTACTTC. This gives the protein CSAPGFGHEYF.

This sequence joins TRBV5-5 and TRBJ1-5; TRBD1 aligns across 8 bases. This CDR3 is built from 17 residues. V lost 3 bases, J lost 0 bases, and 8 bases stayed unmatched. Per the germline V gene, CDR1 is SGHKS and CDR2 is YYEKEE (reference sequence). The CDR3 DNA reads TGTGCCAGCAGCTCCGGGACAGGCACTTCTAGCAATCAGCCCCAGCATTTT. Translated, it gives CASSSGTGTSSNQPQHF.

The chain is built from TRBV5-6 and TRBJ2-2; D remains ambiguous. The CDR3 runs to 17 residues. V was shortened by 4 bases and J by 5 bases, with 21 bases between the two germline ends. Germline lookup yields CDR1 SGHDT and CDR2 YYEEEE. The CDR3 bases are TGTGCCAGCAGCACTCAATCGCGGCTAGTTGGAACCGGGGAGCTGTTTTTT. It encodes CASSTQSRLVGTGELFF.

The CDR3 DNA reads TGTGCCAGCACCAACCAGGGAGGGAGCAATCAGCCCCAGCATTTT. Encoded protein: CASTNQGGSNQPQHF. The genes are TRBV6-6 and TRBJ1-5, with D possibly being TRBD1 (5 bases). V lost 7 bases, J lost 1 base, and 14 bases lay in between. CDR3 length: 15 residues. Germline CDR1 and CDR2: MNHNY and SVGAGI (reference sequence).

This clone was seen a few times. The CDR3 nucleotides are TGTGCCACGGGACAGTTCACTTACGAGCAGTACTTC. It encodes CATGQFTYEQYF. The gene calls are TRBV2 and TRBJ2-7; the match to TRBD1 covers 7 bases. With 10 bases clipped from V and 4 bases from J, the junction kept 7 bases outside the gene matches. From germline, CDR1 is SNHLY and CDR2 FYNNEI. This CDR3 spans 12 amino acids.

This chain connects TRBV19 to TRBJ2-3; the D gene is possibly TRBD2 (6 bases). Germline CDR1 and CDR2: LNHDA and SQIVND (reference sequence). The CDR3 is made up of 14 amino acids. V gave up 5 bases and J gave up 2 bases, with 11 bases separating them. Written as DNA, the CDR3 is TGTGCCAGTAGTGGTAGCGGCTACACAGATACGCAGTATTTT. Translation gives CASSGSGYTDTQYF.

The CDR3 DNA follows: TGTGCCAGCAGTGACATACAGGGAACTGAAGCTTTCTTT. It codes for CASSDIQGTEAFF. This chain joins TRBV25-1 and TRBJ1-1; possible D gene TRBD1, 6 bases. Germline V CDR1 and CDR2: MGHDK, SYGVNS. The CDR3 has 13 residues. The ends were cut back, 3 bases at V and 5 bases at J, with 10 bases in the middle.

The chain joins TRBV18 to TRBJ1-6, with D unresolved. CDR1 and CDR2 (germline): KGHSH, LQKENI. The CDR3 runs to 13 residues. Trimming stripped 5 bases from V and 6 bases from J, with 8 bases between. This CDR3 reads CASSSTTNSPLHF. DNA of the CDR3: TGTGCCAGCTCATCGACTACTAATTCACCCCTCCACTTT. Variable domain in full (rest from reference TRBV18 and TRBJ1-6): NAGVMQNPRHLVRRRGQEARLRCSPMKGHSHVYWYRQLPEEGLKFMVYLQKENIIDESGMPKERFSAEFPKEGPSILRIQQVVRGDSAAYFCASSSTTNSPLHFGNGTRLTVT.

V gene TRBV27 combines with J gene TRBJ1-5; 7 bases fit TRBD1. Looked up from germline, CDR1 is MNHEY and CDR2 is SMNVEV (reference sequence). There are 14 residues in the CDR3. V was clipped by 5 bases and J by 2 bases; unmatched bases: 3. As DNA, the CDR3 is TGTGCCAGCAGTGTTCAGGGGGGCAATCAGCCCCAGCATTTT. It translates to CASSVQGGNQPQHF.

The V and J genes are TRBV19 and TRBJ1-5; weak D call: TRBD1 (6 bases). Germline V CDR1 and CDR2: LNHDA, SQIVND (reference sequence). V shed 5 bases and J shed 5 bases, with 16 bases lying between them. This CDR3 contains 15 residues. The CDR3 DNA is TGTGCCAGTAGTGGCTCACAGGGCTGGGATCAGCCCCAGCATTTT. This translates into CASSGSQGWDQPQHF. Combining the CDR3 with reference TRBV19 and TRBJ1-5 gives the whole variable domain DGGITQSPKYLFRKEGQNVTLSCEQNLNHDAMYWYRQDPGQGLRLIYYSQIVNDFQKGDIAEGYSVSREKKESFPLTVTSAQKNPTAFYLCASSGSQGWDQPQHFGDGTRLSIL.

The chain links TRBV5-4 to TRBJ1-2; tentative D call: TRBD1 (5 bases). There are 13 residues in the CDR3. V lost 0 bases, J lost 4 bases, and 7 bases lay in between. Germline V gene data show CDR1 as SGHNT and CDR2 as YYREEE (reference sequence). The CDR3 loop is CASSLAGIYGYTF. The CDR3 bases are TGTGCCAGCAGCTTGGCAGGGATCTATGGCTACACCTTC.

The chain links TRBV5-5 to TRBJ1-5; TRBD1 is a possible D gene (5 bases). CDR1 and CDR2 (germline): SGHKS, YYEKEE (reference sequence). Trimming left V 7 bases short and J 3 bases short, with 11 bases between. This CDR3 contains 13 residues. The CDR3 sequence: CASPGLHNQPQHF. In nucleotides, the CDR3 is TGTGCCAGCCCAGGGCTACACAATCAGCCCCAGCATTTT.

The chain uses TRBV4-3 and TRBJ2-3, with 7 bases that match TRBD1. The V and J ends lost 5 bases and 4 bases, in that order; junction bases with no gene match: 12. This CDR3 contains 16 residues. Per the germline V gene, CDR1 is LGHNA and CDR2 is YSLEER. In DNA form, the CDR3 reads TGCGCCAGCAGCAACCCCCCGGGACAGTTGCCAGATACGCAGTATTTT. Translation: CASSNPPGQLPDTQYF.

V is TRBV10-1 and J is TRBJ1-3; D unresolved. Between the trimmed V and J ends, which lost 0 bases and 4 bases, there was a span of 16 bases. CDR3 length: 17 residues. The germline CDR1 and CDR2 sequences are WNHNN and SYGVQD (reference sequence). The CDR3 DNA follows: TGCGCCAGCAGTGAGTCGAATTACGGACTTGCCGGAAACACCATATATTTT. The encoded protein is CASSESNYGLAGNTIYF.

CDR3 nucleotide sequence: TGTGCCTGGAACTATCCCGACAGGGTTTCCTATGGCTACACCTTC. Protein: CAWNYPDRVSYGYTF. The genes are TRBV30 and TRBJ1-2; 7 bases match TRBD1. Trimming removed 4 bases from V and 4 bases from J; junction bases left unmatched: 12. The CDR3 extends over 15 amino acids. CDR1 is GTSNPN and CDR2 is SVGIG in the germline V gene (reference sequence). Combining the CDR3 with reference TRBV30 and TRBJ1-2 gives the whole variable domain SQTIHQWPATLVQPVGSPLSLECTVEGTSNPNLYWYRQAAGRGLQLLFYSVGIGQISSEVPQNLSASRPQDRQFILSSKKLLLSDSGFYLCAWNYPDRVSYGYTFGSGTRLTVV.